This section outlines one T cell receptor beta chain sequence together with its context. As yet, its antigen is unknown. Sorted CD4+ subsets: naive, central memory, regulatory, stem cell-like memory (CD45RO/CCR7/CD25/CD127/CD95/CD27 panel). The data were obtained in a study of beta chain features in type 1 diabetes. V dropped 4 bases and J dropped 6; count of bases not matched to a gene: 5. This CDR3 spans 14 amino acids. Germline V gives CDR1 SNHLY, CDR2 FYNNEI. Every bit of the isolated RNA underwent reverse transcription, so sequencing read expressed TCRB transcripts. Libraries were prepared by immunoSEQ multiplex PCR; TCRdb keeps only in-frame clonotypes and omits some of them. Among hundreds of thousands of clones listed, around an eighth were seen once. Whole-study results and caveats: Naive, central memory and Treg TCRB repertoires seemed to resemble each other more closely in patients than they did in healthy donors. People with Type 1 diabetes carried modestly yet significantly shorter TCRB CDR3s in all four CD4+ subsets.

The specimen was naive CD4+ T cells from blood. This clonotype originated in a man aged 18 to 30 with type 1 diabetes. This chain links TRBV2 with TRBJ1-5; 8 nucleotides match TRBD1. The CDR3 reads CASSATGVGQPQHF. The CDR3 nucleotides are TGTGCCAGCAGTGCGACAGGGGTTGGTCAGCCCCAGCATTTT.